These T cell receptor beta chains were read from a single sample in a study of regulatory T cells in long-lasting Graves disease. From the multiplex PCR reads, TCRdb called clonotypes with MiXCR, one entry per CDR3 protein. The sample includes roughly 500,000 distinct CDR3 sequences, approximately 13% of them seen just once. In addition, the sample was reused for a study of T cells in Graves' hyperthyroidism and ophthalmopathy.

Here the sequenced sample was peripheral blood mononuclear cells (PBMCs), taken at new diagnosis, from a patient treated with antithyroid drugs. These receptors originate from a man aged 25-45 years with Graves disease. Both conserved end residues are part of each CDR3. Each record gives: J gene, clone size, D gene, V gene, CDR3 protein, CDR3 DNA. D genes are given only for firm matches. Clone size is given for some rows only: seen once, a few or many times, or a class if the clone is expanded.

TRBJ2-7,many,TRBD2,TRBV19,CASSIGRDYNYEQYF,TGTGCCAGTAGTATCGGGCGGGACTATAACTACGAGCAGTACTTC
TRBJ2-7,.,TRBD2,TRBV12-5,CASGLLGTSGSRYEQYF,TGTGCTAGTGGTTTGCTGGGGACTAGCGGGAGTCGATACGAGCAGTACTTC
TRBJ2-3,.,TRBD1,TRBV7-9,CASSSARGRGITDTQYF,TGTGCCAGCAGCTCTGCCAGGGGGCGTGGAATCACAGATACGCAGTATTTT
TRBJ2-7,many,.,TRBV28,CASSFPLVLSGSYEQYF,TGTGCCAGCAGTTTCCCCCTTGTTTTGAGCGGCTCCTACGAGCAGTACTTC
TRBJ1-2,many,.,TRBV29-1,CSGVEGSYNYGYTF,TGCAGCGGGGTAGAGGGGTCCTATAACTATGGCTACACCTTC
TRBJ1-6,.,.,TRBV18,CASSPASGPLGVSPLHF,TGTGCCAGCTCACCCGCCTCAGGACCGCTTGGAGTCTCACCCCTCCACTTT
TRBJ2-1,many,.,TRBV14,CASSQDPRDEQFF,TGTGCCAGCAGCCAAGATCCACGCGATGAGCAGTTCTTC
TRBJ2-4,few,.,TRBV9,CASSPRQVAKNIQYF,TGTGCCAGCAGCCCTAGGCAGGTTGCAAAAAACATTCAGTACTTC
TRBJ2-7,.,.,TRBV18,CASSPAQALSYEQYF,TGTGCCAGCTCACCAGCACAGGCCCTGAGTTACGAGCAGTACTTC
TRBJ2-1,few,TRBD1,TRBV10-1,CASSGGQGPEQFF,TGCGCCAGCAGTGGAGGACAGGGGCCAGAGCAGTTCTTC
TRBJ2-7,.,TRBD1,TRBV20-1,CSARDPDRGGYEQYF,TGCAGTGCTAGAGATCCTGACAGGGGCGGCTACGAGCAGTACTTC
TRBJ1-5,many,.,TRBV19,CASSIAVAAGLNQPQHF,TGTGCCAGTAGTATAGCCGTTGCCGCCGGACTCAATCAGCCCCAGCATTTT
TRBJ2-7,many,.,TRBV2,CASSRTMSYEQYF,TGTGCCAGCAGTCGTACAATGAGCTACGAGCAGTACTTC
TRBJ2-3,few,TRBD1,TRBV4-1,CASSGGTGGITDTQYF,TGCGCCAGCAGCGGCGGCACAGGGGGCATCACAGATACGCAGTATTTT
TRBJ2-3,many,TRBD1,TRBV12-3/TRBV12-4,CASSLGVVGQGKDTQYF,TGTGCCAGCAGTTTAGGGGTAGTGGGACAGGGTAAAGATACGCAGTATTTT
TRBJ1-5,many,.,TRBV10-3,CASTGVSGNQPQHF,TGTGCCAGCACAGGAGTTTCGGGCAATCAGCCCCAGCATTTT